The 15 T cell receptor beta chains in this list originate from one sample, sequenced in a study of cytomegalovirus exposure and HLA in healthy donors. The PCR made use of 60 Vbeta and 13 Jbeta primers. Method: immunoSEQ multiplex PCR; TCRdb's copy keeps in-frame clones and lacks some. The sample has 250,000 to 300,000 clones; approximately 85% are singletons. The source material was PBMCs. Source of these receptors: a woman aged 40 to 50 in good health and CMV-seropositive.

This chain joins TRBV7-8 and TRBJ2-5; D gene ambiguous. With the DNA end fitting TRBJ2-7 better, the J assignment may be wrong. Germline lookup yields CDR1 SGHVS and CDR2 FQNEAQ. CDR3 length: 16 residues. For the CDR3, the DNA is TGTGCCAGCAGCTTAGCGCAAACAGCTTTTACTTCCGAGCAGTACTTC. This sequence encodes CASSLAQTAFTSEQYF.

This chain uses TRBV7-9 with TRBJ2-7; TRBD2 agrees at 12 bases. The CDR3 has 16 residues. Germline V CDR1 and CDR2: SEHNR, FQNEAQ (reference sequence). Unmatched junction bases numbered 9, after V lost 4 bases and J lost 5 bases. This CDR3 reads CASSSPSGRAGDEQYF. In DNA form, the CDR3 reads TGTGCCAGCAGCTCCCCTAGCGGGAGGGCTGGCGACGAGCAGTACTTC. Together with reference TRBV7-9 and TRBJ2-7, the CDR3 gives the full variable domain: DTGVSQNPRHKITKRGQNVTFRCDPISEHNRLYWYRQTLGQGPEFLTYFQNEAQLEKSRLLSDRFSAERPKGSFSTLEIQRTEQGDSAMYLCASSSPSGRAGDEQYFGPGTRLTVT.

The CDR3 reads CASRDRPDEKLFF. The CDR3 DNA reads TGTGCCAGCCGGGACAGGCCGGATGAAAAACTGTTTTTT. The rearrangement joins TRBV25-1 to TRBJ1-4, with 8 bases lining up with TRBD1. CDR1 is MGHDK and CDR2 is SYGVNS in the germline V gene. V lost 8 bases, J lost 6 bases, and 5 bases stayed unmatched. The CDR3 is 13 amino acids. The full variable domain, in which reference TRBV25-1 and TRBJ1-4 provide the parts outside the CDR3, is EADIYQTPRYLVIGTGKKITLECSQTMGHDKMYWYQQDPGMELHLIHYSYGVNSTEKGDLSSESTVSRIRTEHFPLTLESARPSHTSQYLCASRDRPDEKLFFGSGTQLSVL.

The chain has TRBV30 and TRBJ1-2, with D maybe TRBD1 (6 bases). Germline CDR1 GTSNPN, CDR2 SVGIG (reference sequence). Trimming removed 7 bases at V and 3 bases at J, with 15 bases between. The CDR3 loop spans 13 amino acids. The CDR3, as DNA: TGTGCCTCGAATACCAGGGGCCACTATGGCTACACCTTC. Protein: CASNTRGHYGYTF. Using reference TRBV30 and TRBJ1-2 for the parts outside the CDR3, the full variable domain is SQTIHQWPATLVQPVGSPLSLECTVEGTSNPNLYWYRQAAGRGLQLLFYSVGIGQISSEVPQNLSASRPQDRQFILSSKKLLLSDSGFYLCASNTRGHYGYTFGSGTRLTVV.

The rearrangement joins TRBV30 to TRBJ1-4, with D unresolved. This CDR3 has 11 amino acids. Germline V gives CDR1 GTSNPN, CDR2 SVGIG (reference sequence). Trimming took off 2 bases at V and 8 bases at J, with 6 bases between the two ends. This CDR3 reads CAWSMEEKLFF. CDR3 nucleotides: TGTGCCTGGAGTATGGAGGAAAAACTGTTTTTT.

This chain connects TRBV7-9 to TRBJ2-7, with D possibly matching TRBD1 (5 bases). The ends were cut back, 5 bases at V and 6 bases at J, with 20 bases in the middle. Per germline, CDR1 SEHNR and CDR2 FQNEAQ (reference sequence). The CDR3 sequence is 15 residues long. The chain's CDR3 is CASSPPQGEVSEQYF. The CDR3 DNA reads TGTGCCAGCAGCCCCCCCCAGGGCGAAGTCTCCGAGCAGTACTTC.

The chain links TRBV6-1 to TRBJ1-4; possible D gene TRBD1, 6 bases. V dropped 3 bases and J dropped 2 bases, with 10 bases sitting between them. Germline V gives CDR1 MNHNS, CDR2 SASEGT. This CDR3 region has 15 residues. The chain's CDR3 is CASSELRGTNEKLFF. CDR3 sequence (DNA): TGTGCCAGCAGTGAGCTCAGGGGTACTAATGAAAAACTGTTTTTT.

V usage is TRBV9 and J usage is TRBJ1-4, with TRBD1 matching over 9 bases. CDR3 length equals 15 residues. V gave up 3 bases and J gave up 4 bases; unmatched junction bases: 4. Germline CDR1 reads SGDLS; CDR2 reads YYNGEE. The CDR3 loop reads CASSDRDRDNEKLFF. The CDR3 bases are TGTGCCAGCAGCGACCGGGACAGGGATAATGAAAAACTGTTTTTT.

The chain links TRBV19 to TRBJ1-1; weak D call: TRBD1 (6 bases). CDR1 and CDR2 (germline): LNHDA, SQIVND (reference sequence). The CDR3 covers 16 residues. The ends were cut back, 3 bases at V and 0 bases at J, with 14 bases in the middle. CDR3: CASSMGKQGMNTEAFF. In DNA form, the CDR3 reads TGTGCCAGTAGTATGGGTAAACAGGGAATGAACACTGAAGCTTTCTTT.

This chain joins TRBV5-1 and TRBJ2-2; 10 bases are a match to TRBD2. This CDR3 is built from 14 residues. V trimming: 5 bases; J trimming: 5 bases; junction bases outside the gene matches: 3. The germline V gene encodes CDR1 SGHRS and CDR2 YFSETQ. The CDR3 region is CASRSSGSTGELFF. As DNA, the CDR3 is TGCGCCAGCAGGTCTAGCGGGAGTACCGGGGAGCTGTTTTTT.

This chain connects TRBV28 to TRBJ1-5; D unclear. The CDR3 length is 13 residues. V lost 7 bases and J 7 bases, leaving 14 bases between the germline ends. Germline-derived CDR1 and CDR2 are MDHEN and SYDVKM. The CDR3 loop is CASTPADSQPQHF. The CDR3 DNA reads as TGTGCCAGCACTCCGGCGGACTCGCAGCCCCAGCATTTT.

This chain connects TRBV7-2 to TRBJ1-2; D perhaps matches TRBD1 (5 bases). CDR1 is SGHTA, CDR2 FQGNSA, per germline. The CDR3 is 14 amino acids. V dropped 2 bases and J dropped 5 bases, with 12 bases sitting between them. The CDR3 here is CASSLLGGTYGYTF. As DNA, the CDR3 is TGTGCCAGCAGCTTACTGGGGGGGACTTATGGCTACACCTTC.

This clone was detected once. V gene TRBV29-1 combines with J gene TRBJ2-1; D is perhaps TRBD2 (5 bases). V was cut by 0 bases and J by 4 bases, with 10 bases left in between. The CDR3 runs to 14 residues. The V gene's germline CDR1 is SQVTM and CDR2 ANQGSEA. CDR3 DNA: TGCAGCGTTGAAGAGGGAGCTAAATACAATGAGCAGTTCTTC. Translation: CSVEEGAKYNEQFF.

The rearrangement links TRBV19 to TRBJ2-5; D is unclear. Trimming removed 3 bases from V and 6 bases from J, with 8 bases in between. Germline V gives CDR1 LNHDA, CDR2 SQIVND (reference sequence). There are 12 residues in the CDR3. CDR3 protein: CASSMSRQTQYF. DNA for the CDR3: TGTGCCAGTAGTATGTCCAGGCAGACCCAGTACTTC.

The rearrangement joins TRBV27 to TRBJ2-7; TRBD1 matches at 9 bases. V gave up 3 bases and J gave up 3 bases; unmatched junction bases: 3. This CDR3 contains 14 residues. CDR1 and CDR2 (germline): MNHEY, SMNVEV (reference sequence). The CDR3, as DNA: TGTGCCAGCAGTTTCTGGGACAGGGTCTACGAGCAGTACTTC. It translates to CASSFWDRVYEQYF.